The 11 T cell receptor beta chains below all came from one sample that was sequenced in a study of blood T cell repertoires in COVID-19. Here immunoSEQ multiplex PCR was the method, and the copy in TCRdb shows in-frame clones only, minus some. This sample has 150,000 to 200,000 clones; roughly three quarters occur once, and the top ten carry roughly a sixth. Sequenced input: PBMCs or T cells enriched from blood (not recorded which). The receptor set was obtained from a woman in her forties or fifties with acute COVID-19.

There are a few counts of this clone. CDR3 in DNA: TGCGCCAGCAGCTTGGCGTCTGGGGGCGGCTCAGATACGCAGTATTTT. Translating gives CASSLASGGGSDTQYF. The V and J genes are TRBV5-1 and TRBJ2-3, with D perhaps matching TRBD1 (6 bases). Germline lookup yields CDR1 SGHRS and CDR2 YFSETQ. The CDR3 has 16 residues. The ends were cut back, 0 bases at V and 4 bases at J, with 15 bases in the middle.

This chain links TRBV19 with TRBJ1-2, with 8 positions matching TRBD1. V shed 9 bases and J 4 bases; nucleotides not matched to a gene: 4. Germline V CDR1 and CDR2: LNHDA, SQIVND (reference sequence). The CDR3 runs 12 residues. CDR3 protein: CASRDRLYGYTF. Written as DNA, the CDR3 is TGTGCCAGCCGGGACAGGCTCTATGGCTACACCTTC.

V and J are TRBV6-5 and TRBJ1-5, with a possible D match to TRBD1 (5 bases). Germline V gene lookup returns CDR1 MNHEY and CDR2 SVGAGI. The CDR3 runs 14 residues. Trimming took off 7 bases at V and 2 bases at J, with 12 bases between the two ends. The CDR3 spells CASTTRGGNQPQHF. CDR3 nucleotide sequence: TGTGCCAGCACGACCCGGGGGGGCAATCAGCCCCAGCATTTT.

This clone occurred a few times. J is TRBJ1-2 and V is TRBV7-3, with unresolved D. The ends were cut back, 5 bases at V and 8 bases at J, with 18 bases in the middle. The CDR3 totals 14 residues. CDR1 is SGHTA, CDR2 FQGTGA, per germline. This chain's CDR3 is CASSLGSNVGGYTF. The CDR3 DNA reads TGTGCCAGCAGCCTTGGAAGTAATGTGGGCGGCTACACCTTC. Drawing the rest from reference TRBV7-3 and TRBJ1-2, the complete variable domain is GAGVSQTPSNKVTEKGKYVELRCDPISGHTALYWYRQSLGQGPEFLIYFQGTGAADDSGLPNDRFFAVRPEGSVSTLKIQRTERGDSAVYLCASSLGSNVGGYTFGSGTRLTVV.

CDR3 nucleotides: TGTGCCAGCAGAGGGCGGGGGGCCTCAGAGACCCAGTACTTC. As protein: CASRGRGASETQYF. The chain couples TRBV7-9 to TRBJ2-5, with 8 nucleotides matching TRBD2. CDR1 and CDR2 (germline): SEHNR, FQNEAQ (reference sequence). This CDR3 spans 14 amino acids. V lost 6 bases, J lost 4 bases, and 7 bases stayed unmatched.

There are many counts of this clone. The chain employs TRBV19 and TRBJ1-3, with D uncertain. CDR1 is LNHDA, CDR2 SQIVND, per germline (reference sequence). The CDR3 is 14 residues long. Between the trimmed V and J ends, which lost 5 bases and 0 bases, there was a span of 8 bases. DNA for the CDR3: TGTGCCAGTAGTCCACAGAGCTCTGGAAACACCATATATTTT. Amino acids: CASSPQSSGNTIYF.

The J gene is TRBJ2-2, the V gene TRBV6-4; 12 nucleotides line up with TRBD2. With V trimmed by 0 bases and J by 3 bases, 5 bases remained unmatched. Germline V gives CDR1 MRHNA, CDR2 SNTAGT. The CDR3 sequence is 18 residues long. CDR3 residues: CASSDSSSGGADTGELFF. The CDR3 DNA is TGTGCCAGCAGTGACTCGTCTAGCGGGGGGGCCGACACCGGGGAGCTGTTTTTT.

The V gene is TRBV12-3 or TRBV12-4, the J gene TRBJ1-6; D unresolved. The CDR3 consists of 13 residues. The V gene lost 5 bases and the J gene lost 4 bases, with 6 bases spanning the gap. The DNA for the CDR3 is TGTGCCAGCAGTCAATTTTATAATTCACCCCTCCACTTT. Its translation: CASSQFYNSPLHF.

Points on this clone: A far bigger clonotype differs at one base, so this is likely a read error. The V and J genes are TRBV5-1 and TRBJ1-4, with 11 bases matching TRBD1. CDR1 is SGHRS and CDR2 is YFSETQ in the germline V gene. The CDR3 has 16 amino acids. V lost 4 bases to trimming and J lost 0 bases; unmatched junction nucleotides: 2. CDR3 region: CASSPGQGATNEKLFF. The CDR3 bases are TGCGCCAGCAGCCCGGGACAGGGGGCAACTAATGAAAAACTGTTTTTT.

The chain combines TRBV19 with TRBJ1-2, with TRBD1 matching 8 bases. Germline V gene data show CDR1 as LNHDA and CDR2 as SQIVND (reference sequence). CDR3 length equals 14 residues. J lost 4 bases, V lost 5 bases, and 6 bases had no gene match. The DNA of the CDR3 is TGTGCCAGTAGTCTCCGGGACAGGCCCTATGGCTACACCTTC. Protein sequence: CASSLRDRPYGYTF. Combining the CDR3 with reference TRBV19 and TRBJ1-2 gives the whole variable domain DGGITQSPKYLFRKEGQNVTLSCEQNLNHDAMYWYRQDPGQGLRLIYYSQIVNDFQKGDIAEGYSVSREKKESFPLTVTSAQKNPTAFYLCASSLRDRPYGYTFGSGTRLTVV.

There are many counts of this clone. The J gene is TRBJ1-2, the V gene TRBV7-9; a weak D match, TRBD1 (5 bases). In germline, CDR1 is SEHNR, CDR2 FQNEAQ (reference sequence). The ends were cut back, 8 bases at V and 11 bases at J, with 15 bases in the middle. The CDR3 is 11 amino acids. CDR3 residues: CASGDRLGYTF. In DNA, the CDR3 is TGTGCCAGCGGAGACAGACTAGGGTACACCTTC.